The clone carrying this TCR beta chain was picked up a small number of times. Its antigen is unidentified. The data were taken from a study of blood T cells in healthy people across ages. Whole-study results and caveats: Significant beta diversity loss was already apparent by age approximately 36, declining roughly linearly.

The use of a sample-barcoded 5' primer and a J-beta primer mix characterized a second PCR of about 7 to 12 cycles. Every sample gave at least 2.5 million paired-end reads containing CDR3. TCRdb redid the calling of the 5' RACE reads with MiXCR, one entry per CDR3 protein. The sample holds roughly 1.5 million distinct CDR3 sequences, 40% to 45% seen once. Germline CDR1 reads MNHEY; CDR2 reads SMNVEV (reference sequence). The CDR3 spans 13 residues. Trimming cost V 6 bases and J 4 bases; bases outside gene matches: 2. What was sequenced was blood. This TCR came from a woman aged 18-29 years in good health. The rearrangement links TRBV27 to TRBJ1-1, with 10 bases matching TRBD1. The CDR3 coding sequence is TGTGCCAGCAGAGACAGGGGGCCCACTGAAGCTTTCTTT. It is translated as CASRDRGPTEAFF.